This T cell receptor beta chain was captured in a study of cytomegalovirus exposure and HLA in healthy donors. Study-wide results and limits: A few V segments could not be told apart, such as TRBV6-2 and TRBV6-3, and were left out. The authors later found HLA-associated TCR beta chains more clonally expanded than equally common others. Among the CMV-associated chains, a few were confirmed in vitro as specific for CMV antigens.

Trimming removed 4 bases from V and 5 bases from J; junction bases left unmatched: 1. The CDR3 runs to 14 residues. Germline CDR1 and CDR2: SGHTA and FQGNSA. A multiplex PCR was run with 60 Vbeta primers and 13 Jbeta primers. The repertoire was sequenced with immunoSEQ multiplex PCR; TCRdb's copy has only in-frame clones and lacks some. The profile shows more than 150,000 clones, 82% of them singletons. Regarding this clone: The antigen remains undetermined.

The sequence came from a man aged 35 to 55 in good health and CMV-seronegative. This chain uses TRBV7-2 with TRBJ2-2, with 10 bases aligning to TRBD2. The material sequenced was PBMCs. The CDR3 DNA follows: TGTGCCAGCAGCTCGGGACTAGCGACCGGGGAGCTGTTTTTT. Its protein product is CASSSGLATGELFF.